One and the same sample provided the 5 T cell receptor beta chains below, sequenced in a study of T cells in narcolepsy. Clones were sequenced by immunoSEQ multiplex PCR, and TCRdb holds only the in-frame ones, with some missing. The sample lists around 39,000 clones; approximately 85% were seen once. The sequenced sample consisted of CD45RA- memory CD4+ T cells from PBMCs. These receptors came from a human donor with narcolepsy.

The V and J genes are TRBV2 and TRBJ2-3, with D possibly TRBD2 on 6 matching bases. Germline V CDR1 and CDR2: SNHLY, FYNNEI. CDR3 length: 14 amino acids. V was cut by 7 bases and J by 2 bases, with 13 bases left in between. Here the CDR3 DNA reads TGTGCCAGCATTAGGGACTCACACACAGATACGCAGTATTTT. As protein: CASIRDSHTDTQYF.

Remarks on this clone: Its ends do not fully match the called genes, so a read error is possible. V and J are TRBV29-1 and TRBJ1-1; D gene ambiguous. The CDR3 covers 13 residues. Germline loops: CDR1 SQVTM, CDR2 ANQGSEA. CDR3 amino acids: CSVQGSVNAEAFF. CDR3 bases: TGCAGCGTCCAAGGTAGCGTGAACGCTGAAGCTTTCTTT.

The chain combines TRBV7-8 with TRBJ2-5; 13 positions agree with TRBD2. The CDR3 sequence is 16 residues long. V shed 1 base and J 2 bases; nucleotides not matched to a gene: 1. CDR1 SGHVS and CDR2 FQNEAQ come from the germline V gene. For the CDR3, the DNA is TGTGCCAGCAGCTTAGTACTAGCGGGGGGGCAAGAGACCCAGTACTTC. Protein product: CASSLVLAGGQETQYF.

The V call is TRBV10-1, the J call TRBJ2-1, with TRBD1 matching over 7 bases. The ends lost 2 bases at V and 6 bases at J; junction bases unmatched: 13. CDR1 is WNHNN and CDR2 is SYGVQD in the germline V gene (reference sequence). CDR3 size: 17 residues. CDR3 residues: CASSENRGGAGSNEQFF. The CDR3 DNA is TGCGCCAGCAGTGAGAATAGAGGGGGCGCCGGGTCCAATGAGCAGTTCTTC.

The V call is TRBV6-1, the J call TRBJ1-3; 8 positions match TRBD1. Trimming took 7 bases from V and 4 from J; bases not matched to a gene: 6. Germline V lookup: CDR1 MNHNS, CDR2 SASEGT. The CDR3 is 14 amino acids. The CDR3 is CASTQGAGGNTIYF. The CDR3 coding sequence is TGTGCCAGCACCCAGGGGGCAGGGGGAAACACCATATATTTT.